These 10 T cell receptor beta chains were sequenced from one sample in a study of T cell repertoires in cytomegalovirus infection. No antigens are known for them. Using its own MiXCR run on the reads, TCRdb lists one record per CDR3 protein. Of about half a million distinct CDR3 sequences detected, approximately 46% appear once; the ten largest clones hold just under 45%. The sequences come from cultured PBMCs, collected from culture after CMV antigen stimulation. These receptors were collected from a human donor in good health (CMV status not recorded). Some clones in this sample may be carry-over from other donors' samples.

The rearrangement links TRBV2 to TRBJ2-7, with TRBD2 matching over 14 bases. The CDR3 runs 16 residues. Per germline, CDR1 SNHLY and CDR2 FYNNEI. V was pared by 4 bases and J by 2 bases, with 4 bases of the junction left unmatched. DNA for the CDR3: TGTGCCAGCAGTGGGGGACTAGCGGGAGATCCCTACGAGCAGTACTTC. Amino acid sequence: CASSGGLAGDPYEQYF.

This clonotype was seen only a few times. The chain couples TRBV7-2 to TRBJ2-1; 9 nucleotides agree with TRBD2. J was trimmed by 7 bases and V by 6 bases; bases with no gene match: 16. Germline V lookup: CDR1 SGHTA, CDR2 FQGNSA. The CDR3 loop spans 17 amino acids. Here the CDR3 reads CASSYVKGLAGSNEQFF. The CDR3 region has the DNA TGTGCCAGCAGTTACGTCAAGGGGCTAGCGGGAAGTAATGAGCAGTTCTTC. Combining the CDR3 with reference TRBV7-2 and TRBJ2-1 gives the whole variable domain GAGVSQSPSNKVTEKGKDVELRCDPISGHTALYWYRQSLGQGLEFLIYFQGNSAPDKSGLPSDRFSAERTGGSVSTLTIQRTQQEDSAVYLCASSYVKGLAGSNEQFFGPGTRLTVL.

The V and J genes are TRBV4-1 and TRBJ1-1, with D maybe TRBD1 (6 bases). CDR1 and CDR2 (germline): MGHRA, YSYEKL. This CDR3 is 14 amino acids long. V was pared by 2 bases and J by 4 bases, with 11 bases between. The CDR3 reads CASSQLEGGTEAFF. DNA for the CDR3: TGCGCCAGCAGCCAATTAGAGGGGGGCACTGAAGCTTTCTTT.

The genes are TRBV7-9 and TRBJ2-3; 7 bases fit TRBD1. The CDR3 contains 15 residues. V lost 2 bases to trimming and J lost 1 base; unmatched junction nucleotides: 3. CDR1 is SEHNR and CDR2 is FQNEAQ in the germline V gene (reference sequence). The DNA of the CDR3 is TGTGCCAGCAGCTTACCCGGACAGGGCACAGATACGCAGTATTTT. Its protein product is CASSLPGQGTDTQYF.

The rearrangement joins TRBV20-1 to TRBJ2-7; 10 positions match TRBD2. This CDR3 has 17 residues. From germline, CDR1 is DFQATT and CDR2 SNEGSKA (reference sequence). V was pared by 5 bases and J by 1 base, with 14 bases of the junction left unmatched. CDR3 region: CSASSPLRTSGSYEQYF. CDR3 sequence (DNA): TGCAGTGCTTCGTCCCCCCTTCGGACTAGCGGTTCCTACGAGCAGTACTTC.

The rearrangement joins TRBV7-6 to TRBJ1-1; D gene uncertain. Looked up from germline, CDR1 is SGHVS and CDR2 is FNYEAQ. Trimming pared 1 base from V and 7 bases from J, leaving 13 bases between. The CDR3 has 14 amino acids. CDR3 sequence (DNA): TGTGCCAGCAGCTTAGATGGTTGGGCCGGTGAAGCTTTCTTT. Translation: CASSLDGWAGEAFF. The entire variable domain, with the rest obtained from reference TRBV7-6 and TRBJ1-1, is as follows: GAGVSQSPRYKVTKRGQDVALRCDPISGHVSLYWYRQALGQGPEFLTYFNYEAQQDKSGLPNDRFSAERPEGSISTLTIQRTEQRDSAMYRCASSLDGWAGEAFFGQGTRLTVV.

This clonotype was detected only a few times. V and J are TRBV7-8 and TRBJ2-7, with D unclear. The CDR3 covers 13 residues. Germline CDR1 reads SGHVS; CDR2 reads FQNEAQ. The germline V and J ends were trimmed by 3 bases and 7 bases, with 13 bases remaining between them. CDR3 in amino acids: CASSLDLPREQYF. CDR3 sequence (DNA): TGTGCCAGCAGCTTGGACCTACCGAGGGAGCAGTACTTC. The variable domain in full, completed from reference TRBV7-8 and TRBJ2-7, reads GAGVSQSPRYKVAKRGQDVALRCDPISGHVSLFWYQQALGQGPEFLTYFQNEAQLDKSGLPSDRFFAERPEGSVSTLKIQRTQQEDSAVYLCASSLDLPREQYFGPGTRLTVT.

The rearrangement links TRBV20-1 to TRBJ2-7; D unclear. CDR3 size: 12 residues. Germline V lookup: CDR1 DFQATT, CDR2 SNEGSKA (reference sequence). Trimming pared 1 base from V and 5 bases from J, leaving 9 bases between. This CDR3 is CSARGFADEQYF. In DNA form, the CDR3 reads TGCAGTGCTAGAGGGTTTGCTGACGAGCAGTACTTC.

This clonotype was observed a few times. The V gene is TRBV12-5, the J gene TRBJ2-1; tentatively, D is TRBD1 or TRBD2 (5 bases each). Trimming took 6 bases from V and 0 from J, leaving 18 bases between them. The CDR3 extends over 17 amino acids. CDR1 and CDR2 from the germline V gene are LGHNT and FRNRAP. The CDR3 region is CASGRVGEKSSYNEQFF. CDR3 bases: TGTGCTAGTGGCCGCGTGGGGGAAAAGTCCTCCTACAATGAGCAGTTCTTC.

CDR3 sequence reads: CASSEEGAETQYF. For the CDR3, the DNA is TGTGCCAGCAGTGAAGAGGGCGCTGAGACCCAGTACTTC. V is TRBV6-1 and J is TRBJ2-5; D remains ambiguous. V was cut by 1 base and J by 5 bases, with 8 bases left in between. The germline V gene has CDR1 MNHNS and CDR2 SASEGT. The CDR3 length is 13 residues.